Listed below are T cell receptor beta chains from one sample, sequenced in a study of T-cell reconstitution after alpha-beta-depleted transplantation in children. From the PCR reads, TCRdb called clonotypes with MiXCR, one entry per CDR3 protein. The sample comprises about 4,900 distinct CDR3 sequences, about 25% of which are singletons, and approximately 30% rests with the top ten. The specimen comprised PBMCs, mostly from graft donor cells, sampled 60 days after TCRalphabeta/CD19-depleted stem cell transplant. Receptors were obtained from a boy in the first two years of life who had a stem cell transplant for SCID, so the T cells may come from the graft donor. Both conserved end residues are part of each CDR3. D genes are given only for firm matches. Size tells how often a clone was seen (once, few, many) or the class of an expanded clone, and some rows leave it out.

>TRBD1|TRBJ2-5|medium-sized|TRBV6-2/TRBV6-3
CASSYRTGMETQYF
TGTGCCAGCAGTTACCGGACAGGGATGGAGACCCAGTACTTC
>.|TRBJ2-7|medium-sized|TRBV9
CASSVAWAGDFYEQYF
TGTGCCAGCAGCGTAGCCTGGGCAGGAGATTTCTACGAGCAGTACTTC
>.|TRBJ2-7|medium-sized|TRBV20-1
CSARDKDRVYEQYF
TGCAGTGCTAGAGATAAGGACAGAGTCTACGAGCAGTACTTC
>TRBD2|TRBJ2-3|medium-sized|TRBV20-1
CSARGLAGVSADTQYF
TGCAGTGCTAGAGGGCTAGCGGGGGTTTCGGCAGATACGCAGTATTTT
>.|TRBJ2-5|.|TRBV5-5
CASSLGTTQETQYF
TGTGCCAGCAGCTTGGGCACGACCCAAGAGACCCAGTACTTC
>TRBD1|TRBJ1-4|.|TRBV28
CSSSSGTDATNEKLFF
TGTTCCAGCAGTTCGGGGACAGACGCAACTAATGAAAAACTGTTTTTT
>TRBD1|TRBJ1-2|many|TRBV12-5
CASSDRGYYGYTF
TGTGCTAGCAGTGACAGGGGTTACTATGGCTACACCTTC
>.|TRBJ1-2|medium-sized|TRBV2
CASSEMGEWGYTF
TGTGCCAGCAGTGAAATGGGGGAATGGGGCTACACCTTC
>TRBD1|TRBJ2-7|many|TRBV6-5
CASSYRKGAYEQYF
TGTGCCAGCAGTTACCGAAAGGGGGCGTACGAGCAGTACTTC
>.|TRBJ2-3|medium-sized|TRBV7-9
CASTPPRGRGRARDTQYF
TGTGCCAGCACCCCCCCTCGCGGCAGGGGAAGGGCAAGAGATACGCAGTATTTT
>TRBD2|TRBJ2-7|many|TRBV15
CATSRGRGAYEQYF
TGTGCCACCAGCAGGGGGCGGGGGGCCTACGAGCAGTACTTC
>.|TRBJ1-5|.|TRBV19
CASSRDFNQPQHF
TGTGCCAGTAGCAGGGATTTCAATCAGCCCCAGCATTTT
>TRBD1|TRBJ1-2|many|TRBV7-9
CASSPPHRGLYGYTF
TGTGCCAGCAGCCCCCCCCACAGGGGGCTTTATGGCTACACCTTC
>.|TRBJ2-5|.|TRBV5-4
CASSFQAGGETQYF
TGTGCCAGCAGCTTTCAGGCAGGGGGGGAGACCCAGTACTTC
>.|TRBJ2-3|.|TRBV5-6
CAMSPGLITDTQYF
TGTGCCATGAGCCCCGGGCTGATCACAGATACGCAGTATTTT
>.|TRBJ2-1|medium-sized|TRBV5-6
CASSLLRAGNEQFF
TGTGCCAGCAGCTTGCTCCGGGCGGGGAATGAGCAGTTCTTC
>.|TRBJ2-1|many|TRBV27
CASSLSSPRTYNEQFF
TGTGCCAGCAGTTTATCGTCCCCCCGAACGTACAATGAGCAGTTCTTC
>.|TRBJ2-7|.|TRBV5-1
CASNLDGSYEQYF
TGCGCCAGCAATTTGGACGGTTCCTACGAGCAGTACTTC
>.|TRBJ2-7|.|TRBV20-1
CSASRKSIYEQYF
TGCAGTGCTAGTCGGAAATCGATCTACGAGCAGTACTTC
>.|TRBJ2-1|medium-sized|TRBV25-1
CASSELKDRDSYNEQFF
TGTGCCAGCAGTGAATTGAAGGATAGGGACTCCTACAATGAGCAGTTCTTC
>.|TRBJ2-5|many|TRBV7-2
CASSFRGARETQYF
TGTGCCAGCAGCTTCAGGGGGGCCAGGGAGACCCAGTACTTC
>.|TRBJ1-1|many|TRBV19
CATLGDFETEAFF
TGTGCCACCCTTGGGGATTTCGAGACTGAAGCTTTCTTT
>TRBD2|TRBJ2-7|.|TRBV9
CASSVDDSGRQQYF
TGTGCCAGCAGCGTAGATGATAGCGGGAGGCAGCAGTACTTC
>.|TRBJ1-4|many|TRBV5-1
CASSSTGIREKLFF
TGCGCCAGCAGCTCGACAGGAATAAGGGAAAAACTGTTTTTT
>.|TRBJ2-1|.|TRBV6-2/TRBV6-3
CASRLLAEGYYNEQFF
TGTGCCAGCAGACTATTAGCGGAGGGTTACTACAATGAGCAGTTCTTC
>TRBD1|TRBJ1-6|medium-sized|TRBV7-9
CASSPRGQNNSPLHF
TGTGCCAGCAGCCCAAGGGGACAGAATAATTCACCCCTCCACTTT
>.|TRBJ2-7|many|TRBV19
CASSMRWAGDEQYF
TGTGCCAGTAGTATGAGGTGGGCCGGGGACGAGCAGTACTTC
>.|TRBJ1-6|medium-sized|TRBV7-9
CASSPRTGWDSPLHF
TGTGCCAGCAGCCCTCGAACAGGGTGGGATTCACCCCTCCACTTT